A single sample is the source of the 29 T cell receptor beta chains below, sequenced in a study of cytomegalovirus exposure and HLA in healthy donors. A multiplex PCR was run with 60 Vbeta primers and 13 Jbeta primers. Sequencing used immunoSEQ multiplex PCR; TCRdb keeps in-frame clones, though not all of them. The table has some 120,000 clones, approximately 80% seen once; the top ten hold approximately 1.2%. The sample was PBMCs. The receptors were sampled from a man aged 45-65 years in good health and CMV-seronegative.

This clone has a handful of counts. The chain joins TRBV28 to TRBJ1-2, with 8 bases fitting TRBD1. Germline V gene lookup returns CDR1 MDHEN and CDR2 SYDVKM. This CDR3 has 16 residues. The trim removed 6 bases at V and 3 bases at J, leaving 12 bases unmatched. The CDR3 region is CASRDRGERIDYGYTF. The CDR3 bases are TGTGCCAGCAGAGACAGGGGCGAAAGGATTGACTATGGCTACACCTTC.

The V and J genes are TRBV18 and TRBJ2-3; D call uncertain. The CDR3 runs 12 residues. V lost 5 bases, J lost 4 bases, and 7 bases lay in between. From germline, CDR1 is KGHSH and CDR2 LQKENI. Here the CDR3 DNA reads TGTGCCAGCTCAGGCGGCGCAGATACGCAGTATTTT. This encodes CASSGGADTQYF.

This clone was detected only a few times. The chain is built from TRBV19 and TRBJ1-4; no clear D. Germline-derived CDR1 and CDR2 are LNHDA and SQIVND (reference sequence). V was clipped by 2 bases and J by 7 bases, with 8 bases between them. This CDR3 is 13 amino acids long. The CDR3 protein is CASSIPRSEKLFF. CDR3 DNA: TGTGCCAGTAGTATACCCAGAAGTGAAAAACTGTTTTTT.

The chain uses TRBV11-1 and TRBJ1-1; D is possibly TRBD1 (6 bases). Per the germline V gene, CDR1 is SGHAT and CDR2 is FQDESV (reference sequence). V lost 1 base and J lost 0, with 12 bases in between. The length of the CDR3 is 16 residues. Written as DNA, the CDR3 is TGTGCCAGCAGCTTAGGTCGTGACAGGTTGAACACTGAAGCTTTCTTT. It yields the protein CASSLGRDRLNTEAFF. The whole variable domain, filled in from reference TRBV11-1 and TRBJ1-1, reads EAEVAQSPRYKITEKSQAVAFWCDPISGHATLYWYRQILGQGPELLVQFQDESVVDDSQLPKDRFSAERLKGVDSTLKIQPAELGDSAMYLCASSLGRDRLNTEAFFGQGTRLTVV.

V and J are TRBV5-4 and TRBJ1-2, with D tentatively TRBD1 (5 bases). The ends were cut back, 0 bases at V and 7 bases at J, with 10 bases in the middle. This CDR3 is built from 13 residues. Germline V gene lookup returns CDR1 SGHNT and CDR2 YYREEE (reference sequence). CDR3 in DNA: TGTGCCAGCAGCTTGGACGGGGGGGGTGGCTACACCTTC. It specifies CASSLDGGGGYTF.

The CDR3: CAISGQGAGANVLTF. The CDR3 DNA is TGTGCCATCAGTGGACAGGGTGCTGGGGCCAACGTCCTGACTTTC. J is TRBJ2-6 and V is TRBV10-3; TRBD1 agrees at 7 bases. The CDR3 is 15 residues long. J lost 2 bases, V lost 4 bases, and 2 bases had no gene match. Germline CDR1 is ENHRY and CDR2 is SYGVKD.

The CDR3 DNA is TGTGCCAGCAGTTCGGGACACCTGCGGACCCAGTACTTC. Its protein is CASSSGHLRTQYF. This chain uses TRBV28 with TRBJ2-5; D is possibly TRBD1 (6 bases). The CDR3 covers 13 residues. Germline assignment: CDR1 MDHEN and CDR2 SYDVKM. V lost 4 bases and J lost 7, with 13 bases in between.

This sequence joins TRBV5-1 and TRBJ2-1; tentatively, D is TRBD2 (6 bases). The CDR3 totals 13 residues. Trimming took off 3 bases at V and 9 bases at J, with 13 bases between the two ends. The germline CDR1 and CDR2 sequences are SGHRS and YFSETQ. The DNA of the CDR3 is TGCGCCAGCAGCTCCGGGAGTGTGGGTGAGCAGTTCTTC. Its protein is CASSSGSVGEQFF.

V usage is TRBV2 and J usage is TRBJ2-3, with D possibly TRBD1 on 6 matching bases. The germline gives CDR1 SNHLY, CDR2 FYNNEI. This CDR3 comprises 13 residues. Trimming removed 1 base from V and 11 bases from J, with 13 bases in between. CDR3 loop: CASSEDRVSVQYF. The CDR3, as DNA: TGTGCCAGCAGTGAAGACAGGGTCAGTGTGCAGTATTTT.

This chain joins TRBV9 and TRBJ2-5, with TRBD2 identical over 15 bases. Germline CDR1 is SGDLS and CDR2 is YYNGEE. J gave up 2 bases and V 2 bases, and 1 base lay outside the gene matches. The CDR3 is made up of 16 amino acids. The DNA for the CDR3 is TGTGCCAGCAGCGTGGGACTAGCGGGAGGACAAGAGACCCAGTACTTC. Protein product: CASSVGLAGGQETQYF.

The chain's CDR3 is CASSSSGHMNTEAFF. The CDR3 nucleotides are TGTGCCAGCAGCTCCTCGGGACATATGAACACTGAAGCTTTCTTT. The chain combines TRBV7-9 with TRBJ1-1, with D perhaps matching TRBD1 (6 bases). This CDR3 has 15 residues. The V gene lost 4 bases and the J gene lost 0 bases, with 12 bases spanning the gap. Germline lookup yields CDR1 SEHNR and CDR2 FQNEAQ (reference sequence).

This clone was observed a handful of times. The V call is TRBV27, the J call TRBJ2-7; weak D call: TRBD1 (6 bases). Germline CDR1 reads MNHEY; CDR2 reads SMNVEV (reference sequence). The CDR3 runs to 13 residues. Trimming cost V 5 bases and J 0 bases, with 8 bases left between them. In nucleotides, the CDR3 is TGTGCCAGCAGTGCCAGGGGCTCCTACGAGCAGTACTTC. It specifies CASSARGSYEQYF.

The DNA of the CDR3 is TGTGCCAGCAGTCCCTGGTCTAGCGGGAGTTACGAGCAGTACTTC. As protein: CASSPWSSGSYEQYF. V usage is TRBV6-5 and J usage is TRBJ2-7; 10 nucleotides agree with TRBD2. Germline V lookup: CDR1 MNHEY, CDR2 SVGAGI. Trimming cost V 5 bases and J 4 bases; bases outside gene matches: 8. The CDR3 length is 15 residues.

This clone was seen a handful of times. The sample has other DNA sequences that encode this CDR3 too. V and J are TRBV5-1 and TRBJ2-3, with 10 bases lining up with TRBD2. The junction had 1 base not matched to a gene; V was cut back by 3 bases and J by 0 bases. This CDR3 comprises 15 residues. Germline values: CDR1 SGHRS, CDR2 YFSETQ. The CDR3 coding sequence is TGCGCCAGCAGCTCGACTAGCGGGAGCACAGATACGCAGTATTTT. Protein sequence: CASSSTSGSTDTQYF.

V usage is TRBV14 and J usage is TRBJ2-3; possibly TRBD1 for D (5 bases). This CDR3 contains 11 residues. Germline V gene lookup returns CDR1 SGHDN and CDR2 FVKESK. Deletions cut 3 bases from V and 8 bases from J, with 6 bases between. The CDR3: CASSHRGTQYF. As DNA, the CDR3 is TGTGCCAGCAGCCATAGGGGTACGCAGTATTTT.

This sequence joins TRBV5-4 and TRBJ2-7; 10 bases line up with TRBD1. The V and J ends lost 3 bases and 4 bases, in that order; junction bases with no gene match: 7. The CDR3 contains 15 residues. CDR1 and CDR2 (germline): SGHNT, YYREEE (reference sequence). The chain's CDR3 is CASSSFGTGDYEQYF. CDR3 DNA: TGTGCCAGCAGCTCATTCGGGACAGGGGATTACGAGCAGTACTTC.

The chain employs TRBV5-4 and TRBJ2-7; D ambiguous. V gave up 4 bases and J gave up 2 bases, with 10 bases separating them. The germline V gene has CDR1 SGHNT and CDR2 YYREEE (reference sequence). CDR3 length: 13 residues. In DNA, the CDR3 is TGTGCCAGCAGCCTGGATTCTCCCTACGAGCAGTACTTC. Protein: CASSLDSPYEQYF.

The V gene is TRBV6-1, the J gene TRBJ2-6; perhaps TRBD1 as D (5 bases). This CDR3 comprises 15 residues. V was pared by 7 bases and J by 0 bases, with 10 bases between. Germline assignment: CDR1 MNHNS and CDR2 SASEGT. The CDR3 protein is CASKTASSGANVLTF. In DNA, the CDR3 is TGTGCCAGCAAGACAGCGAGCTCTGGGGCCAACGTCCTGACTTTC.

V is TRBV28 and J is TRBJ1-2; 8 nucleotides agree with TRBD1. V shed 4 bases, J shed 0 bases, and the junction held 4 bases outside the gene matches. The CDR3 spans 15 residues. Germline V gene sequence: CDR1 MDHEN, CDR2 SYDVKM. The CDR3 coding sequence is TGTGCCAGCAGTTCCTCGGACAGGGCTAACTATGGCTACACCTTC. Its protein product is CASSSSDRANYGYTF.

The chain links TRBV11-1 to TRBJ2-7; D is unclear. Germline CDR1 reads SGHAT; CDR2 reads FQDESV (reference sequence). This CDR3 is built from 14 residues. The V end was cut by 2 bases, the J end by 4 bases, with 12 bases between. The CDR3 nucleotides are TGTGCCAGCAGCTTATCTCCGAGGAGTTACGAGCAGTACTTC. Protein sequence: CASSLSPRSYEQYF.

The J gene is TRBJ2-7, the V gene TRBV28; 11 nucleotides line up with TRBD2. The trim removed 7 bases at V and 4 bases at J, leaving 3 bases unmatched. CDR1 MDHEN and CDR2 SYDVKM come from the germline V gene. The CDR3 covers 13 residues. CDR3 amino acids: CASKGTSGYEQYF. Here the CDR3 DNA reads TGTGCCAGCAAGGGGACTAGCGGTTACGAGCAGTACTTC. The complete variable domain, with remaining parts taken from reference TRBV28 and TRBJ2-7, reads DVKVTQSSRYLVKRTGEKVFLECVQDMDHENMFWYRQDPGLGLRLIYFSYDVKMKEKGDIPEGYSVSREKKERFSLILESASTNQTSMYLCASKGTSGYEQYFGPGTRLTVT.

The rearrangement links TRBV27 to TRBJ2-1; 11 bases are a match to TRBD2. J was trimmed by 4 bases and V by 3 bases; bases with no gene match: 8. The CDR3 totals 17 residues. Looked up from germline, CDR1 is MNHEY and CDR2 is SMNVEV (reference sequence). The CDR3 region is CASSFPSTSGAYNEQFF. For the CDR3, the DNA is TGTGCCAGCAGTTTCCCCTCGACTAGCGGGGCTTACAATGAGCAGTTCTTC.

For the CDR3, the DNA is TGTGCCAGCAGCCCCTGGCGGGGGAAGGGGAACTACGAGCAGTACTTC. It specifies CASSPWRGKGNYEQYF. This sequence joins TRBV7-9 and TRBJ2-7, with 7 bases aligning to TRBD2. CDR1 and CDR2 (germline): SEHNR, FQNEAQ (reference sequence). The CDR3 loop spans 16 amino acids. The junction had 13 bases not matched to a gene; V was cut back by 5 bases and J by 3 bases. The full variable domain, with the rest looked up from reference TRBV7-9 and TRBJ2-7, is DTGVSQNPRHKITKRGQNVTFRCDPISEHNRLYWYRQTLGQGPEFLTYFQNEAQLEKSRLLSDRFSAERPKGSFSTLEIQRTEQGDSAMYLCASSPWRGKGNYEQYFGPGTRLTVT.

The chain carries TRBV2 and TRBJ1-2; TRBD1 matches 8 bases. V trimming: 8 bases; J trimming: 8 bases; junction bases outside the gene matches: 19. Germline V gives CDR1 SNHLY, CDR2 FYNNEI. The CDR3 covers 16 residues. CDR3 sequence: CASSFGAAGGGLGYTF. The CDR3, as DNA: TGTGCCAGCTCCTTTGGGGCGGCAGGGGGCGGTTTGGGCTACACCTTC.

The CDR3 DNA reads TGTGCCAGCAGCCCCGGGACTAGCGGGAACCAAGAGACCCAGTACTTC. This translates into CASSPGTSGNQETQYF. V is TRBV7-2 and J is TRBJ2-5, with 13 bases lining up with TRBD2. This CDR3 region has 16 residues. V shed 5 bases and J 0 bases; nucleotides not matched to a gene: 3. Looked up from germline, CDR1 is SGHTA and CDR2 is FQGNSA.

The table lists this clone with a few counts. V and J are TRBV5-4 and TRBJ2-1; TRBD1 matches 10 bases. The CDR3 covers 16 residues. Losses at the gene ends were 0 bases for V and 8 bases for J; bases not matched to a gene: 8. The germline V gene has CDR1 SGHNT and CDR2 YYREEE (reference sequence). CDR3 coding DNA: TGTGCCAGCAGCTTGGATTTGGGACAGGGGCTGGATGAGCAGTTCTTC. Translation: CASSLDLGQGLDEQFF.

The V and J genes are TRBV9 and TRBJ2-1; 8 bases map to TRBD1. The junction had 8 bases not matched to a gene; V was cut back by 0 bases and J by 6 bases. The CDR3 contains 16 residues. From germline, CDR1 is SGDLS and CDR2 YYNGEE. The CDR3 loop reads CASSVVGQGSINEQFF. Here the CDR3 DNA reads TGTGCCAGCAGCGTAGTAGGACAGGGATCAATCAATGAGCAGTTCTTC.

V and J are TRBV6-5 and TRBJ1-2; TRBD1 agrees at 8 bases. Germline CDR1 and CDR2: MNHEY and SVGAGI. The V gene end was trimmed by 6 bases and the J gene end by 5 bases; junction bases not matched to a gene: 11. The length of the CDR3 is 15 residues. The CDR3 here is CASSPGQGRGYGYTF. The DNA for the CDR3 is TGTGCCAGCAGCCCCGGACAGGGAAGAGGATATGGCTACACCTTC.

V gene TRBV28 combines with J gene TRBJ2-2; the D is unclear. The CDR3 runs to 13 residues. Germline CDR1 MDHEN, CDR2 SYDVKM. The germline V and J ends were trimmed by 1 base and 5 bases, with 5 bases remaining between them. As DNA, the CDR3 is TGTGCCAGCAGTTTATCCGAGACCGGGGAGCTGTTTTTT. Protein sequence: CASSLSETGELFF.